A selection of T cell receptor beta chains follows, all from one sample in a study of shared clonotypes between healthy human individuals. Clones were sequenced by immunoSEQ multiplex PCR, and TCRdb holds only the in-frame ones, with some missing. The table lists under 2,500,000 clones, approximately 94% of them singletons, with over 0.1% in the top ten. Sequenced material: naive CD4+ T cells sorted from blood. The receptors originated from a young man in good health. Both conserved end residues are part of each CDR3. A D gene is named only where the DNA matches it firmly. The size field is filled for only some rows; it gives once, few, many or a size class.

size: once
D: NA
V: TRBV11-2
J: TRBJ2-2
DNA: TGTGCCAGCAGCCGGGGGATCACGGTTACCGGGGAGCTGTTTTTT
CDR3: CASSRGITVTGELFF

size: NA
D: TRBD1
V: TRBV5-1
J: TRBJ2-7
DNA: TGCGCCAGCAGCTCCGGACAGGTTGTCGCCTACGAGCAGTACTTC
CDR3: CASSSGQVVAYEQYF

size: NA
D: NA
V: TRBV10-3
J: TRBJ2-1
DNA: TGTGCCATCAGTGAGCTCCCCCCAGGGGTCTCCTACAATGAGCAGTTCTTC
CDR3: CAISELPPGVSYNEQFF

size: NA
D: TRBD1
V: TRBV5-1
J: TRBJ1-2
DNA: TGCGCCAGCAGCTCGACAGGGGGACCCTATGGCTACACCTTC
CDR3: CASSSTGGPYGYTF

size: NA
D: NA
V: TRBV19
J: TRBJ2-1
DNA: TGTGCCAGTAGTATAGGATCCTCCCCGACAATCAATGAGCAGTTCTTC
CDR3: CASSIGSSPTINEQFF

size: NA
D: NA
V: TRBV7-9
J: TRBJ2-2
DNA: TGTGCCAGCAGCCTGTTCTTAACACCCGGGGAGCTGTTTTTT
CDR3: CASSLFLTPGELFF

size: once
D: TRBD2
V: TRBV29-1
J: TRBJ2-3
DNA: TGCAGCGCTGCCCCGGGACTAGCGGGAGTAGATACGCAGTATTTT
CDR3: CSAAPGLAGVDTQYF

size: once
D: TRBD1
V: TRBV7-9
J: TRBJ1-6
DNA: TGTGCCAGCAGTCCTCGACAGGGTGGTAATTCACCCCTCCACTTT
CDR3: CASSPRQGGNSPLHF

size: NA
D: TRBD1
V: TRBV29-1
J: TRBJ2-7
DNA: TGCAGCGTACTCCCGGGACAGGGCTACGAGCAGTACTTC
CDR3: CSVLPGQGYEQYF

size: NA
D: NA
V: TRBV6-5
J: TRBJ2-5
DNA: TGTGCCAGCAGCCGGACTTTGCAAGAGACCCAGTACTTC
CDR3: CASSRTLQETQYF

size: NA
D: TRBD1
V: TRBV27
J: TRBJ2-7
DNA: TGTGCCAGCAGGAGGACAGGGAATCTCTACGAGCAGTACTTC
CDR3: CASRRTGNLYEQYF

size: NA
D: NA
V: TRBV11-2
J: TRBJ2-3
DNA: TGTGCCAGCAGCTTAGCTTCAGGGAGAAGCACAGATACACAGTATTTT
CDR3: CASSLASGRSTDTQYF

size: once
D: NA
V: TRBV5-4
J: TRBJ1-2
DNA: TGTGCCAGCAGCTTGAACGGGGGCGGCTACACCTTC
CDR3: CASSLNGGGYTF

size: NA
D: NA
V: TRBV10-3
J: TRBJ1-2
DNA: TGTGCCATCAATCGCAGTCCAGGGAAGGTATCGAAGTTGAACTATGGCTACACCTTC
CDR3: CAINRSPGKVSKLNYGYTF

size: NA
D: TRBD2
V: TRBV7-3
J: TRBJ2-5
DNA: TGTGCCAGCAGCCCCCGGACTAGCGGGGGGGCAGAGACCCAGTACTTC
CDR3: CASSPRTSGGAETQYF

size: NA
D: TRBD2
V: TRBV27
J: TRBJ2-1
DNA: TGTGCCAGCCGACTAGCGGGGCTTTCCTACAATGAGCAGTTCTTC
CDR3: CASRLAGLSYNEQFF

size: NA
D: TRBD1
V: TRBV5-1
J: TRBJ1-1
DNA: TGCGCCAGCAGCAGGGAACCACCGGGACAGGGAGCTGAAGCTTTCTTT
CDR3: CASSREPPGQGAEAFF

size: NA
D: NA
V: TRBV6-6
J: TRBJ1-1
DNA: TGTGCCAGCAGTGGACGGCAGAACACTGAAGCTTTCTTT
CDR3: CASSGRQNTEAFF

size: NA
D: TRBD2
V: TRBV6-6
J: TRBJ2-3
DNA: TGTGCCATCTCCCCTTACGGGGGGGCCGAGTCACGTACGCAGTATTTT
CDR3: CAISPYGGAESRTQYF

size: NA
D: TRBD1
V: TRBV9
J: TRBJ2-5
DNA: TGTGCCAGCACCCCTTCCGACAGGGCCCAAGAGACCCAGTACTTC
CDR3: CASTPSDRAQETQYF

size: NA
D: TRBD2
V: TRBV2
J: TRBJ2-5
DNA: TGTGCCAGCAGTGGCCTCTGGGGCGGGGGAGAGACCCAGTACTTC
CDR3: CASSGLWGGGETQYF

size: NA
D: NA
V: TRBV2
J: TRBJ2-5
DNA: TGTGCCAGCAGCAAAACGGCCGTCGAGACCCAGTACTTC
CDR3: CASSKTAVETQYF

size: NA
D: NA
V: TRBV9
J: TRBJ2-4
DNA: TGTGCCAGCAGCGCAGGAACAGGGGCCAAAAACATTCAGTACTTC
CDR3: CASSAGTGAKNIQYF

size: once
D: NA
V: TRBV7-3
J: TRBJ1-5
DNA: TGTGCCAGCAAAGCCGACAGATACAATCAGCCCCAGCATTTT
CDR3: CASKADRYNQPQHF

size: NA
D: NA
V: TRBV30
J: TRBJ1-2
DNA: TGTGCCTGGAGCCCACAGGGAGGAGGCTATGGCTACACCTTC
CDR3: CAWSPQGGGYGYTF

size: NA
D: NA
V: TRBV27
J: TRBJ1-3
DNA: TGTGCCAGCAGCCCTCTCACTACCTCTGGAAACACCATATATTTT
CDR3: CASSPLTTSGNTIYF

size: NA
D: TRBD2
V: TRBV30
J: TRBJ2-2
DNA: TGTGCCTGGAGTCTCCCGGGAGGGTCGGCCGGGGAGCTGTTTTTT
CDR3: CAWSLPGGSAGELFF

size: NA
D: NA
V: TRBV5-5
J: TRBJ1-1
DNA: TGTGCCAGCAGCTTGGTAGTCAGTCTGAACACTGAAGCTTTCTTT
CDR3: CASSLVVSLNTEAFF

size: NA
D: TRBD2
V: TRBV28
J: TRBJ2-7
DNA: TGTGCCAGCATCCCCCAGCGGGGGGGCCTTCACGAGCAGTACTTC
CDR3: CASIPQRGGLHEQYF

size: NA
D: NA
V: TRBV6-1
J: TRBJ1-6
DNA: TGTGCCAGCAGTGAAGCGAGGAATTCACCCCTCCACTTT
CDR3: CASSEARNSPLHF

size: once
D: NA
V: TRBV5-1
J: TRBJ2-7
DNA: TGCGCCAGCAGCGCGAGCCCGGGACACCGAAATTACGAGCAGTACTTC
CDR3: CASSASPGHRNYEQYF

size: NA
D: NA
V: TRBV10-3
J: TRBJ2-7
DNA: TGTGCCATCGGTAGACAGGACCCCTACGAGCAGTACTTC
CDR3: CAIGRQDPYEQYF

size: NA
D: TRBD2
V: TRBV9
J: TRBJ2-5
DNA: TGTGCCAGCACCTCCCCGGGCGGGGGATCTCAAGAGACCCAGTACTTC
CDR3: CASTSPGGGSQETQYF

size: NA
D: TRBD1
V: TRBV2
J: TRBJ1-4
DNA: TGTGCCAGCAGTGGATTGGACAGGGAGTTTTTT
CDR3: CASSGLDREFF

size: NA
D: TRBD1
V: TRBV6-1
J: TRBJ1-5
DNA: TGTGCCAGTGGACAGGGAGTTTATCAGCCCCAGCATTTT
CDR3: CASGQGVYQPQHF

size: NA
D: NA
V: TRBV6-1
J: TRBJ2-7
DNA: TGTGCCAGCAGTGAAAGGCTTTGGCCGGGGACCCCCGAGCAGTACTTC
CDR3: CASSERLWPGTPEQYF

size: NA
D: NA
V: TRBV5-6
J: TRBJ2-3
DNA: TGTGCCAGCAGCTCCTTGAGGGTAACAGATACGCAGTATTTT
CDR3: CASSSLRVTDTQYF

size: NA
D: NA
V: TRBV2
J: TRBJ1-6
DNA: TGTGCCAGCAGTGTAGGGGAGGGTTCACCCCTCCACTTT
CDR3: CASSVGEGSPLHF

size: NA
D: TRBD1
V: TRBV4-2
J: TRBJ2-4
DNA: TGTGCCAGCAGCCAAGATGGGGACAGGGCGACCAAAAACATTCAGTACTTC
CDR3: CASSQDGDRATKNIQYF

size: NA
D: NA
V: TRBV7-6
J: TRBJ2-5
DNA: TGTGCCAGCAGCCGAGCACCCCAAGAGACCCAGTACTTC
CDR3: CASSRAPQETQYF

size: NA
D: TRBD2
V: TRBV5-8
J: TRBJ2-7
DNA: TGTGCCAGCAGCTTGGCGGGGGGACCCTACTACGAGCAGTACTTC
CDR3: CASSLAGGPYYEQYF

size: NA
D: NA
V: TRBV7-8
J: TRBJ1-5
DNA: TGTGCCAGCAGCTTAGGGACACCGAGCAATCAGCCCCAGCATTTT
CDR3: CASSLGTPSNQPQHF